The present T cell receptor (beta chain) was sequenced within a study of PD-1 blockade in classical Hodgkin lymphoma. Details on this clone: Its target is unknown.

Here immunoSEQ multiplex PCR was the method, and the copy in TCRdb shows in-frame clones only, minus some. The sample has some 150,000 clones, under 85% seen once. Autologous stem cell transplantation was followed by relapse in every patient, and brentuximab vedotin exposure varied. The germline V gene encodes CDR1 SGHDN and CDR2 FVKESK. The CDR3 contains 14 residues. Deletions cut 3 bases from V and 5 bases from J, with 14 bases between. Study results and limitations: A reduction in baseline TCR diversity was reportedly seen in newly diagnosed patients relative to healthy donors.

The material was peripheral blood mononuclear cells (PBMCs), obtained before the second cycle of nivolumab. This TCR derives from a human donor with classical Hodgkin lymphoma. V is TRBV14 and J is TRBJ2-7; TRBD1 is a possible D gene (6 bases). DNA of the CDR3: TGTGCCAGCAGCCAGCAACAGGGTTGGGACGAGCAGTACTTC. Translating gives CASSQQQGWDEQYF.